Presented here are 7 T cell receptor beta chains from one specimen sequenced in a study of T cell responses to AZD1222 COVID-19 vaccine. Profiling relied on immunoSEQ multiplex PCR, and the TCRdb table lists in-frame clones only, not all of them. The table records about 97,000 clones, 85% to 90% of them present only once. Here the sequenced sample was peripheral blood, taken on day 0 of AZD1222 vaccination. All receptors come from an adult in good health.

This sequence joins TRBV28 and TRBJ1-3; D remains ambiguous. Between the trimmed V and J ends, which lost 3 bases and 3 bases, there was a span of 12 bases. The CDR3 runs to 15 residues. CDR1 and CDR2 from the germline V gene are MDHEN and SYDVKM. Here the CDR3 reads CASSLGAAFGNTIYF. The CDR3 DNA reads as TGTGCCAGCAGTTTGGGAGCAGCCTTTGGAAACACCATATATTTT.

The chain couples TRBV18 to TRBJ2-7, with a weak D call TRBD1 (7 bases). The V and J ends lost 3 bases and 2 bases respectively, with 17 bases between them. CDR1 is KGHSH and CDR2 is LQKENI in the germline V gene. CDR3 length: 16 amino acids. Here the CDR3 DNA reads TGTGCCAGCTCACCCCTGGCGGGGACAGAAGCCTACGAGCAGTACTTC. Translating gives CASSPLAGTEAYEQYF.

The chain carries TRBV3-1 (or the pseudogene TRBV3-2) and TRBJ2-1, with TRBD1 matching 9 bases. V lost 3 bases and J lost 3; bases outside the gene matches: 6. CDR1 and CDR2 from the germline V gene are LGHDT and YNNKEL (reference sequence). The CDR3 totals 16 residues. The CDR3 DNA sequence: TGTGCCAGCAGCCAGGACAGGGGAGGGGTCTACAATGAGCAGTTCTTC. Encoded protein: CASSQDRGGVYNEQFF.

This clone was seen just once. The chain couples TRBV27 to TRBJ1-5, with D perhaps matching TRBD1 (5 bases). The germline CDR1 and CDR2 sequences are MNHEY and SMNVEV (reference sequence). V was clipped by 6 bases and J by 7 bases, with 16 bases between them. The CDR3 runs to 14 residues. CDR3 sequence (DNA): TGTGCCAGCAGCCACGGCCCGTGGGGGCAGCCCCAGCATTTT. This codes for CASSHGPWGQPQHF.

This clone was picked up one time. An end of the junction differs from the germline gene, which may be a read error. This chain's CDR3 is CASSVGLAGGYSEQFF. CDR3 nucleotide sequence: TGTGCCAGCAGCGTAGGGCTAGCGGGGGGGTACAGTGAGCAGTTCTTC. V and J are TRBV9 and TRBJ2-1, with TRBD2 matching 12 bases. Germline V gene data show CDR1 as SGDLS and CDR2 as YYNGEE. The CDR3 extends over 16 amino acids.

The CDR3 here is CASSLAYSEAFF. Here the CDR3 DNA reads TGTGCCAGCAGCTTAGCGTACTCTGAAGCTTTCTTT. The chain combines TRBV7-9 with TRBJ1-1; D is ambiguous. Germline loops: CDR1 SEHNR, CDR2 FQNEAQ (reference sequence). The CDR3 covers 12 residues. The V gene lost 0 bases and the J gene lost 6 bases, with 5 bases spanning the gap.

V usage is TRBV3-1 (or the pseudogene TRBV3-2) and J usage is TRBJ1-3; no clear D. In germline, CDR1 is LGHDT, CDR2 YNNKEL (reference sequence). The CDR3 covers 15 residues. Between the trimmed V and J ends, which lost 4 bases and 0 bases, there was a span of 10 bases. The CDR3 region has the DNA TGTGCCAGCAGCCCGATGATGGACTCTGGAAACACCATATATTTT. Translation: CASSPMMDSGNTIYF.